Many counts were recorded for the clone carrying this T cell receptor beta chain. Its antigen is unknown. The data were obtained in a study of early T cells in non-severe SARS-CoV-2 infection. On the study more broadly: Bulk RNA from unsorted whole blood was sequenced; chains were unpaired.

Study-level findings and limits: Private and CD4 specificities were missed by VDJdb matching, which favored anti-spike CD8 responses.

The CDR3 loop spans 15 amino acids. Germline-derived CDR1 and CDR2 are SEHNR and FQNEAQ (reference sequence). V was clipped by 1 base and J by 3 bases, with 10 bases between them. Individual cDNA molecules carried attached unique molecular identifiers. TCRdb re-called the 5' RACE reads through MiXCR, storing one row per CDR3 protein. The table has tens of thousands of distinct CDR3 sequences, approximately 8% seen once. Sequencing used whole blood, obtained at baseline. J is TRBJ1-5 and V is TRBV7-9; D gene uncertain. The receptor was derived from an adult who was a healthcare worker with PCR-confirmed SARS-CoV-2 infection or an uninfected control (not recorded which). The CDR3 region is CASSLEHGVNQPQHF. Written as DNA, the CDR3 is TGTGCCAGCAGCTTAGAACATGGAGTCAATCAGCCCCAGCATTTT. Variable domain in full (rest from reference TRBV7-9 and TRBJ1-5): DTGVSQNPRHKITKRGQNVTFRCDPISEHNRLYWYRQTLGQGPEFLTYFQNEAQLEKSRLLSDRFSAERPKGSFSTLEIQRTEQGDSAMYLCASSLEHGVNQPQHFGDGTRLSIL.